The text below deals with one T cell receptor beta chain. There is no known antigen for this receptor. Base quality data are lacking; no much larger clone is found one base away. The data stem from a study of blood T cell repertoires in COVID-19 (dated by TCRdb to about 2020). A note on the overall study: Collaborator samples came from the United States, Italy and Spain and covered acute and convalescent phases of COVID-19. Samples came from the ongoing ImmuneRACE study (first 160 participants) plus 1,254 subjects from 6 global collaborators. Where available, HLA class I and class II types were taken from metadata supplied by the sample provider and were not determined by assay-based typing. Deeply sampled blood TCRbeta repertoires from subjects exposed to, actively infected with, or recovered from COVID-19 were included in the dataset. The repertoires were made available in a free public database intended to serve as a resource for research on the immune response to SARS-CoV-2. The material from the prospective study consisted of cDNA or gDNA derived from T cells, B-cell-depleted T cells, or PBMCs. The sample metadata nearly always contained a de-identified subject ID, COVID-19 status, age in years and sex.

A second Seattle source provided samples from volunteer blood donors who had recovered from COVID-19. Whole blood was collected in K2EDTA tubes by collaborating institutions according to the institutions' own protocols. For TCRbeta analysis, collaborators shipped samples in one of three forms: frozen whole blood, isolated PBMCs, or DNA extracted from either of those sample types. The CDR3 runs 15 amino acids, cysteine and phenylalanine included. Just CDR3 DNA is preserved here, 45 bases in frame from base 1. According to the germline V gene, CDR1 reads MNHEY and CDR2 reads SVGAGI. Trimming removed 7 bases from V and 0 bases from J, leaving 16 bases between the germline ends. TCRbeta CDR3 regions were amplified from genomic DNA using the immunoSEQ Assay, a bias-controlled multiplex PCR. On the study's bioinformatics: Within the assay, amplification of reference gene primers was used to estimate how many nucleated cells each sample contained. Sequence reads were collapsed and filtered to measure the absolute abundance of every unique TCRbeta CDR3 rearrangement. For each sample, productive Simpson clonality was calculated as the square root of Simpson's diversity index across productive rearrangements. TCRdb provides this immuneACCESS table in a form limited to in-frame rearrangements. Some clones are lacking; in checked studies, under half of them reflect an unresolved V gene, and why the rest are absent is not known. From that table come the V and J calls and clone size; the DNA was used to work out D and trimming. This sample holds approximately 250,000 clones; approximately 82% were observed only once. Clones ranked in the top ten supply under 2.5% of the sample.

Here is what the overall study found, with its caveats: Clinical and demographic metadata were provided uncurated, with the amount varying by source and participant.

The receptor comes from a man aged 40-55 years who had recovered from COVID-19. The sample comprised peripheral blood. The chain uses TRBV6-5 and TRBJ2-7, with an unclear D gene assignment. The bases read TGTGCCAGCATGCGGCAGCGTGAGTTCTCCTACGAGCAGTACTTC. Protein translation: CASMRQREFSYEQYF.